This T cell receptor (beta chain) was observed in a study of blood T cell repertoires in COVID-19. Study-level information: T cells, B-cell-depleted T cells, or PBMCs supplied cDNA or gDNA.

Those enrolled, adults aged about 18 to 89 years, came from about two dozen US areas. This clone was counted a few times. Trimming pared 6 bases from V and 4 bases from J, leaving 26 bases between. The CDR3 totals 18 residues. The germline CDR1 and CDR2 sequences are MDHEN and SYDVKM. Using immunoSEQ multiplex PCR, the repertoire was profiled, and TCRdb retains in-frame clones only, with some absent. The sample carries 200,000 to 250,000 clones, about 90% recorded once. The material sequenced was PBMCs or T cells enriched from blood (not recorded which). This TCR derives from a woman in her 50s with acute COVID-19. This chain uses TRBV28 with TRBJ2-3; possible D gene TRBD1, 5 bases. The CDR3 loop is CASSPTGLGVHLPDTQYF. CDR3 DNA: TGTGCCAGCAGCCCGACCGGGTTAGGGGTACATCTCCCAGATACGCAGTATTTT.